The T cell receptor beta chain described here comes from a study of shared clonotypes between healthy human individuals (dated by TCRdb to about 2020). Background for the entire study: The cohort comprised a couple of women and three men aged 18 to 49 years. To increase sequencing depth and limit assay-specific biases, different laboratories used diverse techniques to prepare libraries and sequence TCR repertoires. To estimate repertoire size and how much clonotype sharing occurs between individuals, the study deeply sequenced the blood TCR repertoires of roughly 5 healthy adults. Per donor, leukapheresis produced somewhere between about 0.94 and 9 billion PBMCs. Per donor, three plates each were used for CD4 naive and CD4 memory, two for CD8 naive, and one for CD8 memory.

The CDR3 spans 15 residues, from the cysteine through the phenylalanine. The retained sequence is limited to the CDR3, 45 bases, with the frame set at the first base. Trimming accounts for 4 bases at V and 7 bases at J, while the number of junction bases matched to no gene is 6. According to the germline V gene, CDR1 reads SGHDN and CDR2 reads FVKESK. Beyond this particular receptor, the publication reports: Pairwise subsampling indicated that sequencing depth was expected to affect the degree of clonotype sharing among donors. The genetic and exposure-history diversity represented was limited by the small number of donors. When a handful of donors were compared, the shared fraction of clonotypes was about 5% for naive CD4, 3.5% for naive CD8, roughly 2.3% for memory CD4, and 0.35% to 0.4% for memory CD8. Rarefaction of sorted-subset datasets indicated incomplete sequencing despite the large sequencing depth. Sampling was restricted to blood, and TCR repertoires in tissues likely differ from the TCR repertoires found in blood. Compared with non-shared clonotypes, the clonotypes found in all four sorted-subset donors had higher generation probabilities. Estimated clonotype richness was generally larger for naive than for memory subsets.

Note on this clone: The clone's antigen remains unknown. No much larger clone exists at a distance of one base, and base qualities are not known.

Healthy HIV-negative adults with no recently reported acute infections or vaccinations were included as donors. All donors were Caucasian adults living in Nashville, Tennessee, USA. CD4+ T cells were enriched by magnetic negative selection; naive cells were then positively selected on CD45RA, and the negative fraction formed the memory subset. Blood was obtained by leukapheresis, after which PBMCs were separated by Ficoll-Histopaque density gradient centrifugation and cryopreserved in liquid nitrogen vapor phase. Purity and quantity of every magnetically sorted T cell population were checked by analytical flow cytometry. Each sorted fraction had its genomic DNA isolated and then quantified by UV absorbance on a Nanodrop 2000c. TCR CDR3 regions were amplified from genomic DNA by multiplex PCR using the deep immunoSEQ assay. For each cell subset, the extracted genomic DNA was distributed evenly across all wells of several immunoSEQ 96-well plates, and each plate served as one replicate. For sorted subsets, about 210 ng of genomic DNA, equivalent to 25,000 to 35,000 T cell genomes, went into each replicate PCR. The purified libraries were quantified using a Qubit 3.0 fluorometer, sized with a Bioanalyzer 2100, and then quantified again using the KAPA Library Quantification kit. Every immunoSEQ 96-well plate was sequenced on a dedicated single-read 150-cycle Illumina NextSeq 550 flow cell. As for how the authors treated the data: Because the immunoSEQ output included only junctional sequences and no quality scores, the filtering could not be the same as the filtering used for full-length reads. To assign V/J genes and CDR3, sequences were annotated against IMGT germline references using PyIR, a Python wrapper for IgBLAST v1.9. Reads were filtered out if the reads had weak V/J assignments (E-value above 1e-6), no CDR3, stop codons, out-of-frame junctions, or ambiguous translated residues. A V3J clonotype was defined by an identical inferred V gene, J gene, and CDR3 amino acid sequence. Percentage overlap between repertoires was calculated by dividing the number of shared unique clonotypes by the size of the smaller repertoire. Richness of each repertoire was evaluated using RTK rarefaction, the Chao1 estimator, and Recon v2.1 estimates of unobserved clonotypes. For all TCRbeta clonotypes obtained by the gDNA method from a few donors, generation probabilities were computed with OLGA. TCRdb re-hosts the immuneACCESS table, in-frame sequences only. Its copies lack some clones; in the studies checked, an unresolved V gene accounts for under half of them, and the cause for the rest is not known. V, J and clone size reflect that table, while D and trimming were determined from the DNA. The sample table records some 2,500,000 clones; roughly 93% of these occur just once. Of the sample, approximately 0.37% falls within the top ten clones.

The sequenced sample was naive CD4+ T cells from PBMCs. This sample's cell subset or site label indicates: CD45RA+ positively selected. This receptor was taken from a man in his late teens or twenties in good health. Some clones in this sample may be carry-over from other donors' samples. The V and J segments used are TRBV14 and TRBJ2-1; the junction holds 11 bases that match TRBD2. The bases read TGTGCCAGCAGCCGGCTAGCGGGAGGTTTTAATGAGCAGTTCTTC. This encodes CASSRLAGGFNEQFF.